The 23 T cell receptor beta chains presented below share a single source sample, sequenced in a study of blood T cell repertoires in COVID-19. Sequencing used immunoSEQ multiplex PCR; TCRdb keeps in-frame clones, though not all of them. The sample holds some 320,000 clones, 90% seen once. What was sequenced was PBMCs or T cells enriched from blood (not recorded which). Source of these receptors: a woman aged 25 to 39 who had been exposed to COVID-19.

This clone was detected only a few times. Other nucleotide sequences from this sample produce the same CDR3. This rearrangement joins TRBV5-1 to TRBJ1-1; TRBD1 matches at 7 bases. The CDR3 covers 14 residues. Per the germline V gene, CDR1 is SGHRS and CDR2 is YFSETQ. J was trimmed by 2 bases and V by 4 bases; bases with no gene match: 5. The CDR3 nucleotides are TGCGCCAGCAGCCCGGGACAGCCTAACACTGAAGCTTTCTTT. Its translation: CASSPGQPNTEAFF.

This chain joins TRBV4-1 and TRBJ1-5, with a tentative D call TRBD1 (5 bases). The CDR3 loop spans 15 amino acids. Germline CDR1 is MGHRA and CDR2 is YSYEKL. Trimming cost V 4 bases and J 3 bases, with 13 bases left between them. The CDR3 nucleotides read TGCGCCAGCAGCCGAACAGACAGCATCAATCAGCCCCAGCATTTT. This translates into CASSRTDSINQPQHF.

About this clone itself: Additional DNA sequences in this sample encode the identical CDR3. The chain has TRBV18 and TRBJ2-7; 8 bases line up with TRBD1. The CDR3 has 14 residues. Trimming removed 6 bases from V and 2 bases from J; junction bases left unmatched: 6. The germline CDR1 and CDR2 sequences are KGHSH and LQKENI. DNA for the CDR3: TGTGCCAGCTCTCTCGGACAGGGCGCCTACGAGCAGTACTTC. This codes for CASSLGQGAYEQYF.

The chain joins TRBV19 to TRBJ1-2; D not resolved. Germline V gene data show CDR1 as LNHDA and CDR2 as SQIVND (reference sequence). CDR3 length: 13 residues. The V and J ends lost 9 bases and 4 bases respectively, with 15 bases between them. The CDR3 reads CARPDWVSYGYTF. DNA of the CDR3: TGTGCCAGGCCCGACTGGGTTAGCTATGGCTACACCTTC.

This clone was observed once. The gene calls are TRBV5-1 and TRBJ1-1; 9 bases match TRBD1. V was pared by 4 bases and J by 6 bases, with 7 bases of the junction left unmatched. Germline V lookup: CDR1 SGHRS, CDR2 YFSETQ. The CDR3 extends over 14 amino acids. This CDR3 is CASSPSGTGSEAFF. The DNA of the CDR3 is TGCGCCAGCAGCCCGTCCGGGACAGGGTCTGAAGCTTTCTTT.

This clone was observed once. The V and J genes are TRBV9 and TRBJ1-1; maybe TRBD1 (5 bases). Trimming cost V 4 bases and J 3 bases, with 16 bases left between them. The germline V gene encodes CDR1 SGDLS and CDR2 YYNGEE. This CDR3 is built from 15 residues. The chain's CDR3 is CASSYTGTGDTEAFF. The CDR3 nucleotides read TGTGCCAGCAGCTACACGGGGACGGGGGACACTGAAGCTTTCTTT. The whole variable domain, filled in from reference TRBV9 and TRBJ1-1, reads DSGVTQTPKHLITATGQRVTLRCSPRSGDLSVYWYQQSLDQGLQFLIQYYNGEERAKGNILERFSAQQFPDLHSELNLSSLELGDSALYFCASSYTGTGDTEAFFGQGTRLTVV.

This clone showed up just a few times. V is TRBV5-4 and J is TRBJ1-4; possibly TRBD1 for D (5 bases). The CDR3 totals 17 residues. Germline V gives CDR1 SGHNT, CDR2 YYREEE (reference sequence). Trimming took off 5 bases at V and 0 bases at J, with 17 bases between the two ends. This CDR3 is CASSYKGRGATNEKLFF. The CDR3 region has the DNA TGTGCCAGCAGTTATAAGGGGCGGGGTGCAACTAATGAAAAACTGTTTTTT.

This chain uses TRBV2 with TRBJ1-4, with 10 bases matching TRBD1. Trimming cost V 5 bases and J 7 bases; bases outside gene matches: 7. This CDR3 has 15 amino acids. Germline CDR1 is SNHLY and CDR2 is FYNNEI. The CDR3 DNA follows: TGTGCCAGCAGTCAAAGGGACAGGGGTAGTGAAAAACTGTTTTTT. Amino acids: CASSQRDRGSEKLFF.

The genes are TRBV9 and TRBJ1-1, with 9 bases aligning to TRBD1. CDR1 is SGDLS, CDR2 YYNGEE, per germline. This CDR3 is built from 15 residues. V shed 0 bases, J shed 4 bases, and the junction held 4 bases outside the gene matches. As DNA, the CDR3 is TGTGCCAGCAGCGTAGGGCCGACAGGGGGCACTGAAGCTTTCTTT. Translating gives CASSVGPTGGTEAFF.

The CDR3 region is CASSQGDRTGNTIYF. In DNA form, the CDR3 reads TGTGCCAGCAGCCAAGGGGACAGAACTGGAAACACCATATATTTT. The gene calls are TRBV4-2 and TRBJ1-3; 7 bases agree with TRBD1. V lost 1 base and J lost 2; bases outside the gene matches: 2. CDR1 LGHNA and CDR2 YNFKEQ come from the germline V gene. The CDR3 spans 15 residues.

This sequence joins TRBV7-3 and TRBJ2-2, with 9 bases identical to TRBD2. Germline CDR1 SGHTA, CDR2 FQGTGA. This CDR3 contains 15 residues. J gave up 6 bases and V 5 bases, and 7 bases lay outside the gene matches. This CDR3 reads CASSPGRGGPGELFF. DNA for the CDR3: TGTGCCAGCAGCCCCGGGCGGGGGGGCCCCGGGGAGCTGTTTTTT.

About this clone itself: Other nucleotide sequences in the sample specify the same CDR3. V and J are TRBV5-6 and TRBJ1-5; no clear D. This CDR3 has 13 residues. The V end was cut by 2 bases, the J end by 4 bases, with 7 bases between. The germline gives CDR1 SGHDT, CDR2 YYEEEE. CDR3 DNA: TGTGCCAGCAGCTTAGCTCCTAATCAGCCCCAGCATTTT. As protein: CASSLAPNQPQHF.

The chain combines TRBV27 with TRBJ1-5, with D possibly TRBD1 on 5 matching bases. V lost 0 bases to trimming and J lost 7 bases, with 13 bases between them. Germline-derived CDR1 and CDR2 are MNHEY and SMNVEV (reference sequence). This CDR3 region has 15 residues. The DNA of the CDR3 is TGTGCCAGCAGTTTATCACCAGGGAGGGGACAGCCCCAGCATTTT. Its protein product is CASSLSPGRGQPQHF.

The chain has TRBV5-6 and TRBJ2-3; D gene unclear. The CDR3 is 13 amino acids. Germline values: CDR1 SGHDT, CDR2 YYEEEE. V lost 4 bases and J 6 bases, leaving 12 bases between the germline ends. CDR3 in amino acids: CASSPRRRDTQYF. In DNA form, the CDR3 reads TGTGCCAGCAGCCCTAGGCGGCGGGATACGCAGTATTTT.

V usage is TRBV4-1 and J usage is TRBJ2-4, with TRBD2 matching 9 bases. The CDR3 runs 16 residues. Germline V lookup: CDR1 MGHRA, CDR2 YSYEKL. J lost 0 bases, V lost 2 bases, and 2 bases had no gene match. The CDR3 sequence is CASSQRLAAAKNIQYF. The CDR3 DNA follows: TGCGCCAGCAGCCAACGACTAGCGGCAGCCAAAAACATTCAGTACTTC.

The CDR3 nucleotides are TGTGCCAGCAGCTTAGGACAGGGGACGGTCTCCAATCAGCCCCAGCATTTT. Its protein is CASSLGQGTVSNQPQHF. The rearrangement uses TRBV7-9 and TRBJ1-5, with 8 bases that match TRBD1. CDR3 size: 17 residues. Germline CDR1 is SEHNR and CDR2 is FQNEAQ (reference sequence). V was pared by 1 base and J by 3 bases, with 8 bases of the junction left unmatched.

In DNA, the CDR3 is TGCGCCAGCAGCTTGGGGCTAGCGGGGCCTTTCTACGAGCAGTACTTC. Residues: CASSLGLAGPFYEQYF. The chain joins TRBV5-1 to TRBJ2-7; 9 bases are shared with TRBD2. There are 16 residues in the CDR3. Looked up from germline, CDR1 is SGHRS and CDR2 is YFSETQ. V trimming: 0 bases; J trimming: 3 bases; junction bases outside the gene matches: 7.

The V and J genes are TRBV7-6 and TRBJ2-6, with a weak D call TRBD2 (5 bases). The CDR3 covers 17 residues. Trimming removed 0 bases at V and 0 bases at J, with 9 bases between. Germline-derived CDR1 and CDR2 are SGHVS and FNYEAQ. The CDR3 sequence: CASSLAPGISGANVLTF. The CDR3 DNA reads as TGTGCCAGCAGCTTAGCGCCCGGGATCTCTGGGGCCAACGTCCTGACTTTC.

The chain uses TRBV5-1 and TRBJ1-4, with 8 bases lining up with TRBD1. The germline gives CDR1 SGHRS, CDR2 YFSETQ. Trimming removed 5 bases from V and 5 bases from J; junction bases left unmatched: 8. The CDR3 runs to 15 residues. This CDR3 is CASRSNRGMNEKLFF. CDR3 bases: TGCGCCAGCAGAAGTAACAGGGGGATGAATGAAAAACTGTTTTTT.

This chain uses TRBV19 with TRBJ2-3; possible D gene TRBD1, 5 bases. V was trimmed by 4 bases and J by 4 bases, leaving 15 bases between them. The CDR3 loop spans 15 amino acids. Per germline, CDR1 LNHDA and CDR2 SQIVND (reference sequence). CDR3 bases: TGTGCCAGTAGTACGTCCTCAGGGCCTTCAGATACGCAGTATTTT. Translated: CASSTSSGPSDTQYF.

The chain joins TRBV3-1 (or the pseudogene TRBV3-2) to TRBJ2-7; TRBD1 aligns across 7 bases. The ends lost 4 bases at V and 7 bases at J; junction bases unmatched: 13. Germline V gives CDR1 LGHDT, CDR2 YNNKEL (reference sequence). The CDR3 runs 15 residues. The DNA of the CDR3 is TGTGCCAGCAGCCTCCGACAGGGCTGGGTTGGAGAGCAGTACTTC. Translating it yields CASSLRQGWVGEQYF.

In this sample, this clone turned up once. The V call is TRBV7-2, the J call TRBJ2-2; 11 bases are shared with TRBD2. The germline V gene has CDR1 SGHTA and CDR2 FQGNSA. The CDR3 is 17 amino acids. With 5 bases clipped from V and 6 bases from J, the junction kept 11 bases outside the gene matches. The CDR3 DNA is TGTGCCAGCAGCCACACCCCTAGCGGGGGGCGGTCCGGGGAGCTGTTTTTT. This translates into CASSHTPSGGRSGELFF.

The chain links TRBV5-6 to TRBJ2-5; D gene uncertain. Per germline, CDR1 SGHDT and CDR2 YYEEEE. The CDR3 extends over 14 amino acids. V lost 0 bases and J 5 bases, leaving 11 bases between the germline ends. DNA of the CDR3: TGTGCCAGCAGCTTGGTTCACAGTGGGGAGACCCAGTACTTC. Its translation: CASSLVHSGETQYF. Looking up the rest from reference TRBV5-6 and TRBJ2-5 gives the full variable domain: DAGVTQSPTHLIKTRGQQVTLRCSPKSGHDTVSWYQQALGQGPQFIFQYYEEEERQRGNFPDRFSGHQFPNYSSELNVNALLLGDSALYLCASSLVHSGETQYFGPGTRLLVL.